This T cell receptor (beta chain) emerged from a study of radiation and T cells in renal cell carcinoma. Clones were read by immunoSEQ multiplex PCR, and TCRdb kept only the in-frame ones, dropping some. The sample shows approximately 150,000 clones, 83% of them seen only once. The CDR3 runs 13 residues. Germline CDR1 is MGHDK and CDR2 is SYGVNS. V was clipped by 1 base and J by 4 bases, with 6 bases between them. About this clone itself: Its cognate antigen is unknown.

Whole-study findings and limits: In blood, top tumor clones expanded by 2 weeks, shrinking by 4.

Documented time point: baseline pretreatment blood. The treatment denotes: 15 Gy SBRT to primary tumor, nephrectomy 4 weeks later. The tumor was a clear cell renal cell carcinoma. The genes are TRBV25-1 and TRBJ2-3; D assignment may be TRBD1 or TRBD2 (5 bases each). The sequences come from blood, collected from a patient whose treatment included radiotherapy and nephrectomy. The TCR comes from a woman aged 45-59 years with renal cell carcinoma. The CDR3 nucleotides are TGTGCCAGCAGTGAATGGGGGTCAGATACGCAGTATTTT. Its protein product is CASSEWGSDTQYF.